This TCR beta chain was captured by sequencing in a study of blood T cell repertoires in COVID-19. The data were produced by immunoSEQ multiplex PCR, yet TCRdb's version contains in-frame clones alone and is incomplete. Among a few hundred thousand clones listed, more than 85% were seen once. Germline V gives CDR1 MDHEN, CDR2 SYDVKM. The CDR3 is 16 residues long. The ends lost 3 bases at V and 3 bases at J; junction bases unmatched: 8. This clone was picked up a small number of times. Two negative PCRs, clearance, or symptom resolution were required of recovered Cohort 3 donors. The receptor's source is a woman in her 30s who had recovered from COVID-19. The rearrangement links TRBV28 to TRBJ2-7; 10 nucleotides agree with TRBD2. Sequencing was performed on PBMCs or T cells enriched from blood (not recorded which). CDR3 region: CASSLPSGGRHYEQYF. The DNA for the CDR3 is TGTGCCAGCAGTTTGCCTAGCGGGGGCCGCCACTACGAGCAGTACTTC.